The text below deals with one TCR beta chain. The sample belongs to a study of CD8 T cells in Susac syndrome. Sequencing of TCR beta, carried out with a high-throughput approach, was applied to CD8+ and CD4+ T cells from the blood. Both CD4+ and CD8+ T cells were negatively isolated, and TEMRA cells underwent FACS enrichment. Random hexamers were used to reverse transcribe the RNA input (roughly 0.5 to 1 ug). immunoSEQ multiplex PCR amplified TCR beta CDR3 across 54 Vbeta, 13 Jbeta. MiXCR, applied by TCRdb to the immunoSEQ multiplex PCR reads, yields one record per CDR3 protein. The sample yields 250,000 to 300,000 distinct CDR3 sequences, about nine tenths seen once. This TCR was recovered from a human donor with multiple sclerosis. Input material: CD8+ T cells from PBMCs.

CDR3 sequence reads: CASSLGRSPYEQYF. DNA for the CDR3: TGTGCCAGCAGTTTAGGCAGGTCTCCCTACGAGCAGTACTTC. The rearrangement uses TRBV12-3 or TRBV12-4 and TRBJ2-7; D is unresolved. With 1 base removed from V and 2 bases from J, the gap between germline ends came to 9 bases. The CDR3 consists of 14 residues.